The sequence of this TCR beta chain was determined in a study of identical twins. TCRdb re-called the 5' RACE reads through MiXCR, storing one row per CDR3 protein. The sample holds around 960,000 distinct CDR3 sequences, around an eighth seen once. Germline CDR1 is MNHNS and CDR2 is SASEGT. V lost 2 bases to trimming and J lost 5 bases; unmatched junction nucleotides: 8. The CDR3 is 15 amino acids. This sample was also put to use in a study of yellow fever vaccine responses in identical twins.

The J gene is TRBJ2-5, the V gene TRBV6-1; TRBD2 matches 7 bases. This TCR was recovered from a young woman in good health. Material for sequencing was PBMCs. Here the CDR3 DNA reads TGTGCCAGCAGTGAAAATCTCCTGGGGGGGGAGACCCAGTACTTC. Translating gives CASSENLLGGETQYF.